This T cell receptor beta chain was sequenced for a study of T cells in localized non-small cell lung cancer. This table comes from immunoSEQ multiplex PCR, and its TCRdb copy is limited to in-frame clones, with some not included. Seen here are about 77,000 clones, more than 75% observed once, and the top ten hold approximately 22%. Germline V gives CDR1 LNHNV, CDR2 YYDKDF (reference sequence). CDR3 length equals 14 residues. The V gene lost 0 bases and the J gene lost 1 base, with 6 bases spanning the gap. This TCR was sampled from a woman aged 35 to 70 with stage I squamous cell lung carcinoma. The genes are TRBV15 and TRBJ1-1; no reliable D call. Specimen: peripheral blood, collected before any cancer treatment. CDR3 residues: CATSRDVKNTEAFF. CDR3 DNA: TGTGCCACCAGCAGAGACGTAAAGAACACTGAAGCTTTCTTT.